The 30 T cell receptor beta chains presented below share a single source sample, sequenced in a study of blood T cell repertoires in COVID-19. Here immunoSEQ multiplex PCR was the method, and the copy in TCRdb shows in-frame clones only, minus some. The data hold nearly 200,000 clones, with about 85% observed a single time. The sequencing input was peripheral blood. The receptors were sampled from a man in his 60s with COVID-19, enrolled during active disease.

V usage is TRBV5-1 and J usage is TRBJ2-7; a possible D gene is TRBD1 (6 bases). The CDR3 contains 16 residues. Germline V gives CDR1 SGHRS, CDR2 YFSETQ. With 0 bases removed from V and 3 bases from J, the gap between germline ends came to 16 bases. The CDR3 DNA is TGCGCCAGCAGCTTGGAGGGTAGTGTAGGGGGCTACGAGCAGTACTTC. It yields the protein CASSLEGSVGGYEQYF.

CDR3 DNA: TGCGCCACCTTCTCGGGATCTAATGAAAAACTGTTTTTT. Translating gives CATFSGSNEKLFF. This chain uses TRBV23-1 with TRBJ1-4; D is unclear. TRBV23-1 is identified as an open reading frame with a role that is uncertain. The CDR3 totals 13 residues. Trimming shortened V by 10 bases and J by 3 bases, and 12 bases separated the two germline ends.

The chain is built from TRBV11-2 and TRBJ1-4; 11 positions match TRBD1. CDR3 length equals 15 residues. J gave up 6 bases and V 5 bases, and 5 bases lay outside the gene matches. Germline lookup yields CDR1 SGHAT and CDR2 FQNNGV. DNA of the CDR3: TGTGCCAGCAGCCCGGGGACAGGGGGGGATGAAAAACTGTTTTTT. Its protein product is CASSPGTGGDEKLFF.

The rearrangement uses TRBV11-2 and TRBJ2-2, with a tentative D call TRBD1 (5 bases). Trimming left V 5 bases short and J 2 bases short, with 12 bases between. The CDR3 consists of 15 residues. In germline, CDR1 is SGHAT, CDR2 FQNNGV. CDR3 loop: CASSGRDINTGELFF. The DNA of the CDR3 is TGTGCCAGCAGCGGCAGGGATATTAACACCGGGGAGCTGTTTTTT.

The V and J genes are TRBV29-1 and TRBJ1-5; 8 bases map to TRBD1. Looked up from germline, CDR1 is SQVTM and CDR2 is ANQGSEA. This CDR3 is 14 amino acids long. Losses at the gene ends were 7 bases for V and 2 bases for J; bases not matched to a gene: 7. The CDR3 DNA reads TGCAGCGCTACCCTGGACAGGGGCAATCAGCCCCAGCATTTT. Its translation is CSATLDRGNQPQHF.

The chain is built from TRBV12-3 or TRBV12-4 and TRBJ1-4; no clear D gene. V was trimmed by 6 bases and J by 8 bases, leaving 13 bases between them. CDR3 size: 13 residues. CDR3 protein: CASSLEGGEKLFF. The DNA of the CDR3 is TGTGCCAGCAGCCTGGAGGGAGGGGAAAAACTGTTTTTT.

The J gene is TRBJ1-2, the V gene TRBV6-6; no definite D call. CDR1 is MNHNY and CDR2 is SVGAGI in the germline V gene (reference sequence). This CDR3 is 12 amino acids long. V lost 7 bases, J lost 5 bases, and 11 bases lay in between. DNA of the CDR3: TGTGCCAGCACCCCAGACACTTATGGCTACACCTTC. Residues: CASTPDTYGYTF.

Here the CDR3 reads CSVADGVRNEAFF. For the CDR3, the DNA is TGCAGCGTTGCGGACGGGGTAAGAAATGAAGCTTTCTTT. The V and J genes are TRBV29-1 and TRBJ1-1; D is unclear. The germline V gene encodes CDR1 SQVTM and CDR2 ANQGSEA. This CDR3 spans 13 amino acids. The V and J ends lost 4 bases and 7 bases respectively, with 16 bases between them.

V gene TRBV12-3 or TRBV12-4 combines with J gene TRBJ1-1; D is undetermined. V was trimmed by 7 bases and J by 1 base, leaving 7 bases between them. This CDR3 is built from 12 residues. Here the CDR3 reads CASNSWNTEAFF. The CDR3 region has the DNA TGTGCCAGCAACTCCTGGAACACTGAAGCTTTCTTT.

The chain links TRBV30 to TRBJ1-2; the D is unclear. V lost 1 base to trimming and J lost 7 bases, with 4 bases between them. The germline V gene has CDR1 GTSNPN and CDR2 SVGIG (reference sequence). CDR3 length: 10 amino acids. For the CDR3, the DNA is TGTGCCTGGAGTGCCATTGGCTACACCTTC. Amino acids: CAWSAIGYTF.

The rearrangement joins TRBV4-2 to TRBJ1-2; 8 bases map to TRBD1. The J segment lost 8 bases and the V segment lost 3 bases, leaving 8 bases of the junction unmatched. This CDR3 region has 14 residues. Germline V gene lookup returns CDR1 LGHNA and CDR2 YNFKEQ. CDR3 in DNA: TGTGCCAGCAGCCACCCGGACAGGGAAGAAGGCTACACCTTC. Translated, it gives CASSHPDREEGYTF.

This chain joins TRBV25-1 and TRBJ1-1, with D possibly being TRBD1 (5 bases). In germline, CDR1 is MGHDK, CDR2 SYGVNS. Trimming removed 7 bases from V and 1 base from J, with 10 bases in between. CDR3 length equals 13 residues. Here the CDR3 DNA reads TGTGCCAGCACTCATACAGGGAACACTGAAGCTTTCTTT. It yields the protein CASTHTGNTEAFF.

The CDR3 bases are TGTGCCAGCAGTTTATTTAACCCTCCGGGGCCCCAGCATTTT. It yields the protein CASSLFNPPGPQHF. The rearrangement joins TRBV27 to TRBJ1-5; the D is unclear. The CDR3 contains 14 residues. Trimming took 1 base from V and 9 from J, leaving 13 bases between them. Looked up from germline, CDR1 is MNHEY and CDR2 is SMNVEV (reference sequence).

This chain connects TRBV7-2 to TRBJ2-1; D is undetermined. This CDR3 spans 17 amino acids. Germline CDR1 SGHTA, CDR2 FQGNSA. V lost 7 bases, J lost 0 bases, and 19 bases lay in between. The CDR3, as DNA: TGTGCCAGCAACAAAGGTGACACCGAAAGCTCCTACAATGAGCAGTTCTTC. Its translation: CASNKGDTESSYNEQFF. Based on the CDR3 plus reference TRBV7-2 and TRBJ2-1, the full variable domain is GAGVSQSPSNKVTEKGKDVELRCDPISGHTALYWYRQSLGQGLEFLIYFQGNSAPDKSGLPSDRFSAERTGGSVSTLTIQRTQQEDSAVYLCASNKGDTESSYNEQFFGPGTRLTVL.

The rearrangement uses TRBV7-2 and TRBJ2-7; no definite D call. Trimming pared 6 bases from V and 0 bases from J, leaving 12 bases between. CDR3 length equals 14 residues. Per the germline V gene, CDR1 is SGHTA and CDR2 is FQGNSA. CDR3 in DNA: TGTGCCAGCAGACTAACACTTTCCTCCTACGAGCAGTACTTC. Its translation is CASRLTLSSYEQYF.

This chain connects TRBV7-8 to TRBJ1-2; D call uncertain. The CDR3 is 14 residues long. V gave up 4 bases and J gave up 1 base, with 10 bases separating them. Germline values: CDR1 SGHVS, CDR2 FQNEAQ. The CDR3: CASSSREVNYGYTF. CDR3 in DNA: TGTGCCAGCAGCTCCCGTGAGGTTAACTATGGCTACACCTTC.

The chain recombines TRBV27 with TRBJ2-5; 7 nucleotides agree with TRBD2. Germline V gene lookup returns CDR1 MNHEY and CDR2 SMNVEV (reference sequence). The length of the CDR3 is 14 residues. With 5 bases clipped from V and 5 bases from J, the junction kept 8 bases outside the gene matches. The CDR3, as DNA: TGTGCCAGCAGTCTCAGGGTGGGAGGGGAGACCCAGTACTTC. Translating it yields CASSLRVGGETQYF.

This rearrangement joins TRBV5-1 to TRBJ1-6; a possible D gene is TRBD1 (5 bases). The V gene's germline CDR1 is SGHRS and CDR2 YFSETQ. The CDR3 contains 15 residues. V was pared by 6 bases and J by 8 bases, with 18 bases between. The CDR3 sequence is CASTTDPGVDSPLHF. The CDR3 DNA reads TGCGCCAGCACGACGGATCCGGGGGTCGATTCACCCCTCCACTTT.

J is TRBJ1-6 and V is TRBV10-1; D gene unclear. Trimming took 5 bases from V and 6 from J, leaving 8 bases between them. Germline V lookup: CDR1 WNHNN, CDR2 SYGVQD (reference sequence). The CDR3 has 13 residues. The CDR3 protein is CASSNQVNSPLHF. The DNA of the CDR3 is TGCGCCAGCAGTAACCAGGTTAATTCACCCCTCCACTTT.

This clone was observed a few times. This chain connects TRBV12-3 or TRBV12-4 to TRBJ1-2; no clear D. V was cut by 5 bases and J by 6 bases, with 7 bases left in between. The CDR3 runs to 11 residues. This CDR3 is CASSQTHGYTF. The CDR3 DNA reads TGTGCCAGCAGTCAGACACATGGCTACACCTTC.

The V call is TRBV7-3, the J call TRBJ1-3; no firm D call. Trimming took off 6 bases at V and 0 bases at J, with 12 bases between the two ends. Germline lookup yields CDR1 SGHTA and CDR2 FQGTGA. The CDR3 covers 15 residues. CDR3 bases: TGTGCCAGCAGATTGGATGCAGGCTCTGGAAACACCATATATTTT. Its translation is CASRLDAGSGNTIYF.

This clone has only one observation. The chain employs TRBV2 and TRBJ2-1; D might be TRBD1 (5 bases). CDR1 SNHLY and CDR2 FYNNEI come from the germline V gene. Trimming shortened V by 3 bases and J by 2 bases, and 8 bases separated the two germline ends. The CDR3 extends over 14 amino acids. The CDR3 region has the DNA TGTGCCAGCAGTGATAGACAGACCTACAATGAGCAGTTCTTC. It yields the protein CASSDRQTYNEQFF.

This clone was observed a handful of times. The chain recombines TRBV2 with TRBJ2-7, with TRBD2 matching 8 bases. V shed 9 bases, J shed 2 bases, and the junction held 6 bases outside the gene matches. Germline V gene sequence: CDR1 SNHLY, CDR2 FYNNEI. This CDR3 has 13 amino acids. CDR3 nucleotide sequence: TGTGCCAGGCGGGGGGCCCCAACCTACGAGCAGTACTTC. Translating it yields CARRGAPTYEQYF.

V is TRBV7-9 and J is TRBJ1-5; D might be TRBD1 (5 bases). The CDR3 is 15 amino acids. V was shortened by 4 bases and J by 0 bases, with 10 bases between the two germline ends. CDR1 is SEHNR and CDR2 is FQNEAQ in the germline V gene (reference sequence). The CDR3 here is CASSSGHLSNQPQHF. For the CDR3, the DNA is TGTGCCAGCAGCTCCGGACACCTTAGCAATCAGCCCCAGCATTTT.

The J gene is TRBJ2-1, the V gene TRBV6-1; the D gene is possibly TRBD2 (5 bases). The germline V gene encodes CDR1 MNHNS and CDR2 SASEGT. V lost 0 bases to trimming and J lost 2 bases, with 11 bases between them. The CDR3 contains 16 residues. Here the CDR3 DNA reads TGTGCCAGCAGTGAAGCAGTGGGAGACCCCTACAATGAGCAGTTCTTC. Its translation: CASSEAVGDPYNEQFF.

The CDR3 here is CASSPRYIHYNEQFF. The CDR3 DNA follows: TGTGCCAGCAGTCCACGATATATACACTACAATGAGCAGTTCTTC. The chain employs TRBV27 and TRBJ2-1; D remains unclear. This CDR3 is built from 15 residues. Germline lookup yields CDR1 MNHEY and CDR2 SMNVEV (reference sequence). Trimming removed 5 bases at V and 3 bases at J, with 14 bases between.

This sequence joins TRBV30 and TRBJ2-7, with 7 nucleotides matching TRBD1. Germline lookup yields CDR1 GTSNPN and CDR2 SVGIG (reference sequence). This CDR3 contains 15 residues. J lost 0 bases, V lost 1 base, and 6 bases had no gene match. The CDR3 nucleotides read TGTGCCTGGAGTGCCTCGGACAGGTTCTCCTACGAGCAGTACTTC. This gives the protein CAWSASDRFSYEQYF.

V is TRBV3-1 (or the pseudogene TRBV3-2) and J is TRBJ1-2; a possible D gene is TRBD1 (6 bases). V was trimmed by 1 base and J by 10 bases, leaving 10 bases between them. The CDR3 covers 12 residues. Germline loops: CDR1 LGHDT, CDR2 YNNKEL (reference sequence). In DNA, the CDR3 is TGTGCCAGCAGCCAAGTATCAGGGGTCTACACCTTC. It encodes CASSQVSGVYTF.

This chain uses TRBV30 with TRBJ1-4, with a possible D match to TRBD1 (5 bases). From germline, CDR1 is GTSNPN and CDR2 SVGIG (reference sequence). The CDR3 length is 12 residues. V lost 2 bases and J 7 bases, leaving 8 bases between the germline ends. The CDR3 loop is CAWSPQGEKLFF. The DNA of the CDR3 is TGTGCCTGGAGTCCCCAGGGTGAAAAACTGTTTTTT.

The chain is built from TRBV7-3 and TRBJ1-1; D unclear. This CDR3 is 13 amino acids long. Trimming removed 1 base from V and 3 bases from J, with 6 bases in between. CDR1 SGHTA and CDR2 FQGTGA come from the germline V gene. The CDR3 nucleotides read TGTGCCAGCAGCTTAAACCGGGACACTGAAGCTTTCTTT. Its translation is CASSLNRDTEAFF.